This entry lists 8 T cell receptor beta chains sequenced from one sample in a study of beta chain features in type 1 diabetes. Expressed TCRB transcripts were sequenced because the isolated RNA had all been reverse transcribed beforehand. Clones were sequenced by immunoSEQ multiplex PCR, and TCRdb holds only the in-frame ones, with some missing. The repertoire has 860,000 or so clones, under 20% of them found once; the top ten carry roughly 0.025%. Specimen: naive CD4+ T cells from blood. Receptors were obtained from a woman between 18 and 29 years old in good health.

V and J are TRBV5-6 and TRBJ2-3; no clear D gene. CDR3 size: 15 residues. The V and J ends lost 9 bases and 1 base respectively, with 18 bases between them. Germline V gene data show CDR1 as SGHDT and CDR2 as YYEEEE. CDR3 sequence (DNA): TGTGCCACCCCCCGGGCGCCCCTCGGCACAGATACGCAGTATTTT. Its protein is CATPRAPLGTDTQYF.

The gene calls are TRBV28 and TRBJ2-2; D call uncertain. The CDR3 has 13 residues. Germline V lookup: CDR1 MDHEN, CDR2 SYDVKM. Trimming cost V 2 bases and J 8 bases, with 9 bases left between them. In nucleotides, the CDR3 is TGTGCCAGCAGTTTAGCTATGATGGGGGAGCTGTTTTTT. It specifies CASSLAMMGELFF.

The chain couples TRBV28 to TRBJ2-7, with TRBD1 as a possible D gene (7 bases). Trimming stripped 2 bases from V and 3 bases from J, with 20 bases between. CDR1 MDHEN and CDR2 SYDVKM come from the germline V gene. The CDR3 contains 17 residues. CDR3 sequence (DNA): TGTGCCAGCAGTTTAGGATTCGGGAGACAGGGTTTCTACGAGCAGTACTTC. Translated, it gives CASSLGFGRQGFYEQYF.

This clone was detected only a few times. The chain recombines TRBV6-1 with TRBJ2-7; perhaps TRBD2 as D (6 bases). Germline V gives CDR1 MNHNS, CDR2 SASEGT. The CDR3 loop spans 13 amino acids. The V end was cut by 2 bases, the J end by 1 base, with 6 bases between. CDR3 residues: CASSESGSYEQYF. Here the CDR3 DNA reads TGTGCCAGCAGTGAAAGCGGGTCCTACGAGCAGTACTTC.

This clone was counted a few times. CDR3 sequence reads: CASSGDRGPYGYTF. CDR3 nucleotide sequence: TGCGCCAGCAGCGGGGACAGGGGACCCTATGGCTACACCTTC. The chain couples TRBV5-1 to TRBJ1-2; 10 bases map to TRBD1. The length of the CDR3 is 14 residues. CDR1 is SGHRS and CDR2 is YFSETQ in the germline V gene. V was clipped by 4 bases and J by 4 bases; unmatched bases: 4.

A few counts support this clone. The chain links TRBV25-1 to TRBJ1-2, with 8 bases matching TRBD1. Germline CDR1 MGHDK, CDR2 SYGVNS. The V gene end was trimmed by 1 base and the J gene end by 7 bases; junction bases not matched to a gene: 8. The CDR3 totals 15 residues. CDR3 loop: CASSEFETGGPGYTF. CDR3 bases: TGTGCCAGCAGTGAATTCGAAACAGGGGGTCCTGGCTACACCTTC.

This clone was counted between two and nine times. In DNA, the CDR3 is TGTGCCAGCAGCTTCTCGACAGGTAGGCAGTTCTTC. This encodes CASSFSTGRQFF. This chain joins TRBV5-6 and TRBJ2-1; possible D gene TRBD1, 6 bases. The germline V and J ends were trimmed by 2 bases and 12 bases, with 12 bases remaining between them. The CDR3 covers 12 residues. Germline V gene sequence: CDR1 SGHDT, CDR2 YYEEEE.

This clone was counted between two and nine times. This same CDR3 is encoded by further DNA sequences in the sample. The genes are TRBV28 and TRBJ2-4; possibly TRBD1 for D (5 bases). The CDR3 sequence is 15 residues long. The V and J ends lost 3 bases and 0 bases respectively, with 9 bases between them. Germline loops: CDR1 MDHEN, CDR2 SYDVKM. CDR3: CASSLQGLAKNIQYF. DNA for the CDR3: TGTGCCAGCAGTTTGCAGGGTTTAGCCAAAAACATTCAGTACTTC. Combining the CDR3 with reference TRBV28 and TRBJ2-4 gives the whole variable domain DVKVTQSSRYLVKRTGEKVFLECVQDMDHENMFWYRQDPGLGLRLIYFSYDVKMKEKGDIPEGYSVSREKKERFSLILESASTNQTSMYLCASSLQGLAKNIQYFGAGTRLSVL.